The clone carrying this T cell receptor beta chain has ten or more counts. TCRdb used MiXCR to reprocess the RT-PCR reads, holding one entry per CDR3 protein. The sample holds about 680,000 distinct CDR3 sequences, 13% to 15% seen once. V shed 0 bases, J shed 2 bases, and the junction held 11 bases outside the gene matches. The CDR3 consists of 19 residues. Germline V lookup: CDR1 MGHRA, CDR2 YSYEKL. Sequenced: memory CD4+ T cells from blood. The sequence was collected from a female donor in good health, serving as a healthy control. This rearrangement joins TRBV4-1 to TRBJ2-7, with 12 bases fitting TRBD2. CDR3 DNA sequence: TGCGCCAGCAGCCAAGATCTACCACTAGCGGGAGGAACAGCCTACGAGCAGTACTTC. Its translation: CASSQDLPLAGGTAYEQYF.